There are many counts of the clone carrying this T cell receptor (beta chain). Its cognate antigen is unknown. The hyperthyroidism patients, aged 18 to 65, had been newly diagnosed, with under 2 months' duration. This sample was taken from a study of Graves' ophthalmopathy and Graves' hyperthyroidism. Study summary: Peripheral blood sampling occurred at initial diagnosis, before any treatment. Findings of the study overall: With around 65% sensitivity and roughly 72% specificity, the model predicted ophthalmopathy progression. In blood appeared most of the expanded thyroid clonotypes whose frequency exceeded 0.001.

RNA transcripts were the source from which TCR beta CDR3 regions were amplified. Scientists carried out first-round RT-PCR using HTBI primers and then a second-round multiplex PCR. MiXCR, run by TCRdb on the multiplex PCR reads, gives a single entry per CDR3 protein. The sample yields 680,000 or so distinct CDR3 sequences, about 20% seen once. The germline V and J ends were trimmed by 1 base and 4 bases, with 23 bases remaining between them. The CDR3 length is 18 residues. Per the germline V gene, CDR1 is SGHDT and CDR2 is YYEEEE. This TCR came from a woman aged 18-29 years with stable Graves' hyperthyroidism. Some clones in this sample may be carry-over from other donors' samples. V is TRBV5-6 and J is TRBJ1-1; D gene unclear. The sequencing input was peripheral blood. The CDR3 spells CASSLRLGIPVRVTEAFF. CDR3 nucleotides: TGTGCCAGCAGCTTGCGGTTGGGGATACCGGTAAGGGTCACTGAAGCTTTCTTT.